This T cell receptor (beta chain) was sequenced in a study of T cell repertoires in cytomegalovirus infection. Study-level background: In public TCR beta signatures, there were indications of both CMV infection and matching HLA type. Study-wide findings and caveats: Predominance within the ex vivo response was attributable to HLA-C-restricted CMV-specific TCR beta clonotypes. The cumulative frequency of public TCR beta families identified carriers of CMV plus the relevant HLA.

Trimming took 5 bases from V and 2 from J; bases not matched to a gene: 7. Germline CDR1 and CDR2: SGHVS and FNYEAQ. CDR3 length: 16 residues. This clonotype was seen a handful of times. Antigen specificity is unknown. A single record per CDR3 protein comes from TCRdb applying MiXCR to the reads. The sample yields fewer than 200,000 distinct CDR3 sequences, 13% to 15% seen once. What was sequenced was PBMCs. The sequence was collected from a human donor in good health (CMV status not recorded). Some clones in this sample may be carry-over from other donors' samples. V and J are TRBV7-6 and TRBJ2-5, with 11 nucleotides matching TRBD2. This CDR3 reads CASSVGTSGKQETQYF. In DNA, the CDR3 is TGTGCCAGCAGCGTCGGGACTAGCGGAAAGCAAGAGACCCAGTACTTC.